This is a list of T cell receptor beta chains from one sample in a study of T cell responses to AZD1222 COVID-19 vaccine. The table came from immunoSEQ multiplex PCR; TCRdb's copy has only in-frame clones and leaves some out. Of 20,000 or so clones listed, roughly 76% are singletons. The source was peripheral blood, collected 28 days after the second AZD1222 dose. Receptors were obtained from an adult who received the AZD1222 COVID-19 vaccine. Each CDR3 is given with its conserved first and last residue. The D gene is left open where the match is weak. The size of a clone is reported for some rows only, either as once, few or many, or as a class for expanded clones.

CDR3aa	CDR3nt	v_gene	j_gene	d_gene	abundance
CASTPGTGGLGGQYF	TGTGCCAGCACCCCCGGGACAGGGGGTTTGGGGGGGCAGTACTTC	TRBV11-2	TRBJ2-7	TRBD1	-
CASSLRWPGLASSSYNEQFF	TGTGCCAGCAGTTTAAGGTGGCCGGGACTAGCGTCGAGCTCCTACAATGAGCAGTTCTTC	TRBV27	TRBJ2-1	TRBD2	-
CASSIELRTDTQYF	TGTGCCAGTAGTATCGAGTTACGCACAGATACGCAGTATTTT	TRBV19	TRBJ2-3	-	once
CASTNGNTGELFF	TGTGCCAGCACGAACGGGAACACCGGGGAGCTGTTTTTT	TRBV6-5	TRBJ2-2	-	-
CASSLSGWRGVENTGELFF	TGTGCCAGCAGTTTATCAGGGTGGCGGGGGGTCGAGAACACCGGGGAGCTGTTTTTT	TRBV27	TRBJ2-2	TRBD2	-
CASSSGTASSGANVLTF	TGCGCCAGCAGCTCGGGGACAGCCAGCTCTGGGGCCAACGTCCTGACTTTC	TRBV5-1	TRBJ2-6	TRBD1	-
CASSVGQGTEAFF	TGTGCCAGCAGCGTTGGGCAGGGGACTGAAGCTTTCTTT	TRBV12-3/TRBV12-4	TRBJ1-1	-	-
CASGREGYNEQFF	TGTGCCAGCGGGCGGGAGGGGTACAATGAGCAGTTCTTC	TRBV7-3	TRBJ2-1	TRBD2	-
CASSFDTNTEAFF	TGTGCCAGCAGTTTTGACACAAACACTGAAGCTTTCTTT	TRBV5-5	TRBJ1-1	-	-
CASSPDRDNQPQHF	TGTGCCAGCAGCCCGGACAGGGATAATCAGCCCCAGCATTTT	TRBV4-2	TRBJ1-5	TRBD1	-
CASSGSTTGNQPQHF	TGTGCCAGCAGTGGAAGTACTACAGGGAATCAGCCCCAGCATTTT	TRBV2	TRBJ1-5	-	-
CASTPESGAGREQYF	TGCGCCAGTACTCCGGAATCGGGCGCGGGACGCGAGCAGTACTTC	TRBV5-1	TRBJ2-7	-	-
CASGLAGGYEQYF	TGTGCCAGTGGACTAGCGGGAGGTTACGAGCAGTACTTC	TRBV6-5	TRBJ2-7	TRBD2	-
CASSRGFISAGPLLNSGNTIYF	TGTGCCAGCAGCAGGGGATTCATCTCGGCAGGCCCTTTATTGAATTCTGGAAACACCATATATTTT	TRBV21-1	TRBJ1-3	-	-
CASSPRLRVNTEAFF	TGTGCCAGCAGCCCTCGCCTCAGGGTGAACACTGAAGCTTTCTTT	TRBV11-2	TRBJ1-1	-	-
CASSNGVGYTF	TGTGCCAGCAGCAATGGGGTTGGCTACACCTTC	TRBV9	TRBJ1-2	-	-
CASSGIRGDGNTQYF	TGTGCCAGCAGCGGCATCCGGGGGGACGGGAATACGCAGTATTTT	TRBV9	TRBJ2-3	TRBD2	-
CASSLWSGGPDTQYF	TGTGCCAGCAGCTTATGGAGCGGAGGGCCAGATACGCAGTATTTT	TRBV7-6	TRBJ2-3	-	-
CAISEPGGDTEAFF	TGTGCCATCAGTGAGCCCGGGGGGGACACTGAAGCTTTCTTT	TRBV10-3	TRBJ1-1	-	few
CASSQDFGRMNTEAFF	TGCGCCAGCAGCCAAGATTTTGGACGGATGAACACTGAAGCTTTCTTT	TRBV4-3	TRBJ1-1	-	-
CASRLNSGSDTQYF	TGTGCAAGTCGCTTAAATAGCGGGAGTGATACGCAGTATTTT	TRBV12-2	TRBJ2-3	-	-
CASSIFRGRGNEQFF	TGTGCCAGCAGCATTTTTCGGGGGAGGGGCAATGAGCAGTTCTTC	TRBV11-2	TRBJ2-1	TRBD2	-
CASSPRRDSSYNEQFF	TGTGCCAGCAGCCCACGAAGGGACAGCTCCTACAATGAGCAGTTCTTC	TRBV3-1/TRBV3-2	TRBJ2-1	TRBD1	once
CASSYGGTVTNEQFF	TGTGCCAGCAGTTACGGCGGGACAGTTACAAATGAGCAGTTCTTC	TRBV6-5	TRBJ2-1	-	-
CASRRTGERPGYTF	TGTGCCAGCAGGAGGACAGGGGAAAGACCTGGCTACACCTTC	TRBV6-5	TRBJ1-2	TRBD1	-